This T cell receptor (beta chain) emerged from a study of control samples from healthy donors and cancer patients. The repertoire was sequenced with immunoSEQ multiplex PCR; TCRdb's copy has only in-frame clones and lacks some. In the table there are roughly 100,000 clones, about 89% of which are singletons. The V end lost 3 bases, the J end lost 5 bases, and 10 bases lay between the germline ends. This CDR3 spans 14 amino acids. The germline V gene encodes CDR1 SGHNT and CDR2 YENEEA. The chain has TRBV11-3 and TRBJ2-2; TRBD1 might be the D (6 bases). The TCR originated in a man aged 55 to 69 with lung cancer. Sequenced: PBMCs. The CDR3 loop reads CASSLGQGTGELFF. The CDR3 DNA reads as TGTGCCAGCAGCTTGGGTCAGGGGACCGGGGAGCTGTTTTTT.